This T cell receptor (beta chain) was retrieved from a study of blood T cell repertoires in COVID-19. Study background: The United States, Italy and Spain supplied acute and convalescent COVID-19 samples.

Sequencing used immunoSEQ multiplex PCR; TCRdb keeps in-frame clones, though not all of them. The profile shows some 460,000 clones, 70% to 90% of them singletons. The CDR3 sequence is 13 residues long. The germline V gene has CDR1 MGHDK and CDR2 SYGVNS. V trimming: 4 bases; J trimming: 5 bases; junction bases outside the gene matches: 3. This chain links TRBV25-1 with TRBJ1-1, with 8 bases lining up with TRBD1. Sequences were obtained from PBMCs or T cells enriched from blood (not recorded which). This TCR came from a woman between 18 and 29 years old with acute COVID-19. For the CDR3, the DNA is TGTGCCAGCAGTGCCAGGGGGCAAACTGAAGCTTTCTTT. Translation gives CASSARGQTEAFF.